This is a list of T cell receptor beta chains from one sample in a study of cytomegalovirus exposure and HLA in healthy donors. Here immunoSEQ multiplex PCR was the method, and the copy in TCRdb shows in-frame clones only, minus some. The data show about 130,000 clones, 17% seen once. Sample: PBMCs. These receptors all stem from a female donor in good health and CMV-seropositive. CDR3s include the opening cysteine and the closing phenylalanine or tryptophan. The order of the fields is D gene, clone size, V gene, J gene, CDR3 protein, CDR3 DNA. The D gene is left open where the match is weak. Rows give clone size only sometimes, using once, few, many, or a class for an expanded clone.

D: -; size: -; V: TRBV29-1; J: TRBJ2-3; CDR3: CSVEGGRSGDTQYF; DNA: TGCAGCGTTGAAGGAGGAAGGAGTGGAGATACGCAGTATTTT
D: -; size: -; V: TRBV6-1; J: TRBJ1-1; CDR3: CASRMPGGGGTEAFF; DNA: TGTGCCAGCAGGATGCCCGGGGGGGGAGGGACTGAAGCTTTCTTT
D: -; size: -; V: TRBV28; J: TRBJ2-2; CDR3: CASSSLLDTGELFF; DNA: TGTGCCAGCAGTTCACTATTGGACACCGGGGAGCTGTTTTTT
D: TRBD2; size: -; V: TRBV2; J: TRBJ2-7; CDR3: CASSEANSGRPLSYEQYF; DNA: TGTGCCAGCAGTGAAGCGAACAGCGGGAGGCCTCTTTCCTACGAGCAGTACTTC
D: TRBD1; size: -; V: TRBV5-7; J: TRBJ2-3; CDR3: CASSKGQARTDTQYF; DNA: TGTGCCAGCAGCAAGGGACAGGCGAGGACAGATACGCAGTATTTT
D: -; size: few; V: TRBV5-1; J: TRBJ2-3; CDR3: CASRIATSTDTQYF; DNA: TGCGCCAGCAGGATAGCGACAAGCACAGATACGCAGTATTTT
D: TRBD1; size: -; V: TRBV11-2; J: TRBJ1-2; CDR3: CASSFSRDSGYTF; DNA: TGTGCCAGCAGTTTCAGCCGGGACAGTGGCTACACCTTC
D: TRBD1; size: -; V: TRBV5-1; J: TRBJ2-5; CDR3: CASSPGQGLGTQYF; DNA: TGCGCCAGCAGCCCGGGACAGGGGTTAGGGACCCAGTACTTC
D: TRBD2; size: few; V: TRBV29-1; J: TRBJ2-1; CDR3: CSAEGLAGYNEQFF; DNA: TGCAGCGCCGAGGGGCTAGCGGGATACAATGAGCAGTTCTTC
D: -; size: -; V: TRBV7-8; J: TRBJ1-2; CDR3: CASSLGGRFNYGYTF; DNA: TGTGCCAGCAGCTTAGGGGGCAGATTTAACTATGGCTACACCTTC
D: TRBD1; size: -; V: TRBV4-1; J: TRBJ1-2; CDR3: CASSQPGQGNGYTF; DNA: TGCGCCAGCAGCCAGCCGGGACAGGGTAATGGCTACACCTTC
D: TRBD1; size: -; V: TRBV9; J: TRBJ2-6; CDR3: CASSASPGGITGANVLTF; DNA: TGTGCCAGCAGCGCAAGCCCAGGGGGCATCACTGGGGCCAACGTCCTGACTTTC
D: -; size: -; V: TRBV6-6; J: TRBJ2-7; CDR3: CASSYAGFNYEQYF; DNA: TGTGCCAGCAGTTACGCAGGGTTCAACTACGAGCAGTACTTC
D: -; size: few; V: TRBV9; J: TRBJ1-2; CDR3: CASSPQGPIYGYTF; DNA: TGTGCCAGCAGCCCCCAGGGGCCGATCTATGGCTACACCTTC
D: -; size: few; V: TRBV25-1; J: TRBJ1-2; CDR3: CASSPQGTRRGYTF; DNA: TGTGCCAGCAGTCCACAGGGAACCAGGAGGGGCTACACCTTC
D: TRBD1; size: few; V: TRBV19; J: TRBJ2-7; CDR3: CASSRRTGFYEQYF; DNA: TGTGCCAGTAGTAGGAGGACAGGTTTCTACGAGCAGTACTTC
D: TRBD1; size: -; V: TRBV28; J: TRBJ1-1; CDR3: CASTTGGGMNTEAFF; DNA: TGTGCCAGCACCACAGGGGGCGGGATGAACACTGAAGCTTTCTTT
D: -; size: -; V: TRBV7-9; J: TRBJ1-1; CDR3: CASSLQANTEAFF; DNA: TGTGCCAGCAGCTTACAGGCAAACACTGAAGCTTTCTTT
D: -; size: few; V: TRBV10-1; J: TRBJ1-1; CDR3: CASSEQQVSEAFF; DNA: TGCGCCAGCAGTGAGCAACAGGTCTCTGAAGCTTTCTTT
D: TRBD1; size: few; V: TRBV7-8; J: TRBJ1-1; CDR3: CASSLGQGYTEAFF; DNA: TGTGCCAGCAGCTTAGGACAGGGGTACACTGAAGCTTTCTTT
D: -; size: few; V: TRBV19; J: TRBJ1-1; CDR3: CASSMLGEGTEAFF; DNA: TGTGCCAGTAGTATGTTGGGGGAGGGCACTGAAGCTTTCTTT
D: -; size: -; V: TRBV9; J: TRBJ2-7; CDR3: CASSSRQESSYEQYF; DNA: TGTGCCAGCAGCTCCCGACAGGAGAGCTCCTACGAGCAGTACTTC
D: -; size: -; V: TRBV7-6; J: TRBJ1-5; CDR3: CASSLVTGLGQPQHF; DNA: TGTGCCAGCAGCTTAGTAACAGGGTTAGGTCAGCCCCAGCATTTT
D: TRBD1; size: -; V: TRBV9; J: TRBJ2-5; CDR3: CASSAYATGGQETQYF; DNA: TGTGCCAGCAGCGCCTACGCAACAGGGGGCCAAGAGACCCAGTACTTC
D: TRBD1; size: few; V: TRBV6-1; J: TRBJ2-7; CDR3: CASSEGQGQDYEQYF; DNA: TGTGCCAGCAGTGAAGGACAGGGACAGGACTACGAGCAGTACTTC
D: -; size: -; V: TRBV14; J: TRBJ2-1; CDR3: CASTTKSHEQFF; DNA: TGTGCCAGCACAACTAAATCCCATGAGCAGTTCTTC
D: TRBD2; size: few; V: TRBV28; J: TRBJ2-1; CDR3: CASSLINSGSQNGEQFF; DNA: TGTGCCAGCAGTTTAATCAATAGCGGGAGTCAGAATGGGGAGCAGTTCTTC
D: TRBD2; size: -; V: TRBV6-5; J: TRBJ2-3; CDR3: CASSPRLAQTDTQYF; DNA: TGTGCCAGCAGCCCCAGACTAGCTCAAACAGATACGCAGTATTTT
D: -; size: few; V: TRBV5-1; J: TRBJ2-7; CDR3: CASSLSGGSSYEQYF; DNA: TGCGCCAGCAGCTTGTCTGGGGGGTCGTCCTACGAGCAGTACTTC
D: TRBD1; size: -; V: TRBV4-2; J: TRBJ2-5; CDR3: CASSPLLGQGIETQYF; DNA: TGTGCCAGCAGCCCCCTCTTGGGACAGGGAATAGAGACCCAGTACTTC
D: TRBD2; size: -; V: TRBV4-1; J: TRBJ2-7; CDR3: CASSQTGTSGYEQYF; DNA: TGCGCCAGCAGCCAGACCGGGACTAGCGGCTACGAGCAGTACTTC
D: -; size: -; V: TRBV7-9; J: TRBJ2-7; CDR3: CASSLSQDEQYF; DNA: TGTGCCAGCAGCTTATCACAGGACGAGCAGTACTTC
D: -; size: -; V: TRBV6-6; J: TRBJ2-7; CDR3: CASSYQGSGEQYF; DNA: TGTGCCAGCAGTTACCAGGGGTCAGGCGAGCAGTACTTC
D: TRBD1; size: -; V: TRBV5-1; J: TRBJ2-7; CDR3: CASSLPGQKREQYF; DNA: TGCGCCAGCAGTTTACCGGGACAGAAAAGGGAGCAGTACTTC
D: TRBD2; size: few; V: TRBV7-9; J: TRBJ2-7; CDR3: CAITRTSYEQYF; DNA: TGTGCCATCACCCGGACTAGCTACGAGCAGTACTTC
D: TRBD1; size: -; V: TRBV10-3; J: TRBJ1-1; CDR3: CAISESDRANTEAFF; DNA: TGTGCCATCAGTGAATCGGACAGGGCGAACACTGAAGCTTTCTTT
D: -; size: few; V: TRBV27; J: TRBJ1-4; CDR3: CASSLWGEANEKLFF; DNA: TGTGCCAGCAGTTTATGGGGGGAGGCTAATGAAAAACTGTTTTTT
D: -; size: few; V: TRBV7-2; J: TRBJ2-2; CDR3: CASSYPTGELFF; DNA: TGTGCCAGCAGCTATCCAACCGGGGAGCTGTTTTTT
D: TRBD1; size: -; V: TRBV2; J: TRBJ1-4; CDR3: CASRETDRAREKLFF; DNA: TGTGCCAGCAGGGAGACCGACAGGGCGAGGGAAAAACTGTTTTTT
D: TRBD1; size: -; V: TRBV9; J: TRBJ1-2; CDR3: CASSVGTASNYGYTF; DNA: TGTGCCAGCAGCGTTGGGACAGCCTCCAACTATGGCTACACCTTC
D: -; size: -; V: TRBV4-2; J: TRBJ2-1; CDR3: CASTAGHEQFF; DNA: TGTGCCAGCACGGCGGGACATGAGCAGTTCTTC
D: TRBD1; size: -; V: TRBV28; J: TRBJ2-3; CDR3: CASSLGQISTDTQYF; DNA: TGTGCCAGCAGTTTGGGACAGATCTCGACAGATACGCAGTATTTT
D: -; size: -; V: TRBV6-1; J: TRBJ1-5; CDR3: CASSEARGQPQHF; DNA: TGTGCCAGCAGTGAAGCCCGGGGTCAGCCCCAGCATTTT
D: -; size: -; V: TRBV7-7; J: TRBJ2-5; CDR3: CASSPRGMWETQYF; DNA: TGTGCTAGCAGCCCGAGGGGGATGTGGGAGACCCAGTACTTC
D: TRBD2; size: -; V: TRBV5-6; J: TRBJ2-2; CDR3: CASSLAAGGTGELFF; DNA: TGTGCCAGCAGCTTGGCCGCGGGAGGCACCGGGGAGCTGTTTTTT
D: -; size: -; V: TRBV28; J: TRBJ2-7; CDR3: CASSLPPSDPLWSEQYF; DNA: TGTGCCAGCAGTTTACCCCCTAGCGATCCCCTTTGGAGCGAGCAGTACTTC
D: -; size: few; V: TRBV6-5; J: TRBJ2-3; CDR3: CASSAWLNTDTQYF; DNA: TGTGCCAGCAGCGCTTGGCTTAACACAGATACGCAGTATTTT
D: TRBD1; size: -; V: TRBV5-1; J: TRBJ2-5; CDR3: CASSPDRDRGEETQYF; DNA: TGCGCCAGCAGCCCGGACCGAGACAGGGGAGAAGAGACCCAGTACTTC
D: -; size: -; V: TRBV2; J: TRBJ2-1; CDR3: CASSEQGSSYNEQFF; DNA: TGTGCCAGCAGTGAACAGGGGAGCTCCTACAATGAGCAGTTCTTC
D: TRBD2; size: few; V: TRBV6-5; J: TRBJ2-7; CDR3: CASSQTSGRRYF; DNA: TGTGCCAGCAGCCAGACTAGCGGGAGGAGGTACTTC
D: -; size: few; V: TRBV5-6; J: TRBJ2-7; CDR3: CASSLGQRYEQYF; DNA: TGTGCCAGCAGCTTGGGGCAGAGGTACGAGCAGTACTTC
D: -; size: -; V: TRBV6-1; J: TRBJ2-7; CDR3: CASSPRISGSDEQYF; DNA: TGTGCCAGCAGTCCGCGTATTAGCGGATCGGACGAGCAGTACTTC
D: -; size: few; V: TRBV27; J: TRBJ2-7; CDR3: CASSLTGQGYEQYF; DNA: TGTGCCAGCAGTTTAACGGGACAAGGCTACGAGCAGTACTTC
D: -; size: -; V: TRBV4-2; J: TRBJ1-5; CDR3: CASSHGGERNQPQHF; DNA: TGTGCCAGCAGCCATGGAGGTGAGCGCAATCAGCCCCAGCATTTT
D: -; size: -; V: TRBV19; J: TRBJ1-1; CDR3: CASSIEGANTEAFF; DNA: TGTGCCAGTAGTATAGAAGGAGCGAACACTGAAGCTTTCTTT
D: -; size: -; V: TRBV27; J: TRBJ1-5; CDR3: CATSKLGVQGTQPQHF; DNA: TGTGCCACCTCGAAACTCGGCGTCCAGGGGACTCAGCCCCAGCATTTT